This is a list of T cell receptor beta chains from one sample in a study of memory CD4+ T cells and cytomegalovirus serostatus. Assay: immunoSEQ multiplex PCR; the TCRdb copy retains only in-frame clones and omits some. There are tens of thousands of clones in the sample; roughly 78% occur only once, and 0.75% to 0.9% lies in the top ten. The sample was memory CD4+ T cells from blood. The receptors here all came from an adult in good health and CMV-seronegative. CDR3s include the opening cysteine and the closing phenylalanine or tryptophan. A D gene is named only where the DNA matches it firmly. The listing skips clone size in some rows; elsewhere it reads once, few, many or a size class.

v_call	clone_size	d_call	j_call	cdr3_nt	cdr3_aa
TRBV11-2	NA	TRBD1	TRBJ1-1	TGTGCCAGCAGCTCTCTCAGGGGGAGGACTGAAGCTTTCTTT	CASSSLRGRTEAFF
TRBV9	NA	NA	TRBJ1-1	TGTGCCAGCAGCAAAGGGCCTCCCCCGGGCACTGAAGCTTTCTTT	CASSKGPPPGTEAFF
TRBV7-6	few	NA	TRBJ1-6	TGTGCCAGCAGCCTCGCTGTGAGCTCCTATAATTCACCCCTCCACTTT	CASSLAVSSYNSPLHF
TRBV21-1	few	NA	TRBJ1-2	TGTGCCAGCAGCAAAAATTCTGGAGTTACCTTTTATGGCTACACCTTC	CASSKNSGVTFYGYTF
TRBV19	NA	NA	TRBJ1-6	TGTGCCAGTAGTATTCGGCCAGGGGCGGATAATTCACCCCTCCACTTT	CASSIRPGADNSPLHF
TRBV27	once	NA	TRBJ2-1	TGTGCCAGCAGTCCTAGGGGCTCCTACAATGAGCAGTTCTTC	CASSPRGSYNEQFF
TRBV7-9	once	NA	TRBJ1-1	TGTGCCAGCAGCCTAAGTGGGGGCAGGATAGGCACTGAAGCTTTCTTT	CASSLSGGRIGTEAFF
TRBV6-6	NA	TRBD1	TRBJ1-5	TGTGCCAGCAGACCGACAGGGGGTACGGGTCAGCCCCAGCATTTT	CASRPTGGTGQPQHF
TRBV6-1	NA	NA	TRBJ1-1	TGTGCCAGCAGTGACCGGGGTAGCGCTGAAGCTTTCTTT	CASSDRGSAEAFF
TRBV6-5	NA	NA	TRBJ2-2	TGTGCCAGCAGGGTAGGAACTTATAACACCGGGGAGCTGTTTTTT	CASRVGTYNTGELFF
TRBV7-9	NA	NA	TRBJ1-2	TGTGCCAGCGGAATCACAGGGTGGGAGGTTGGCTACACCTTC	CASGITGWEVGYTF
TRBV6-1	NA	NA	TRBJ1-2	TGTGCCAGCAGTGAAGGAGGATCTAACTATGGCTACACCTTC	CASSEGGSNYGYTF
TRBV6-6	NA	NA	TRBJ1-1	TGTGCCAGCAGCAGTACCGGGACGGGGGTGAACACTGAAGCTTTCTTT	CASSSTGTGVNTEAFF
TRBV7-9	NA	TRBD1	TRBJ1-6	TGTGCCAGCAGCCGGGACAGGGAGAATTCACCCCTCCACTTT	CASSRDRENSPLHF
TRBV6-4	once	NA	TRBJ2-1	TGTGCCAGCAGTGACAGGGTGAAGAGCTCCTACAATGAGCAGTTCTTC	CASSDRVKSSYNEQFF
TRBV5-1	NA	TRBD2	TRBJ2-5	TGCGCCAGCAGCGGGGGAGCGGGGCAAGAGACCCAGTACTTC	CASSGGAGQETQYF
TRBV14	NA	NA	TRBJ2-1	TGTGCCAGCAGCCGACTGTCCTCCTACAATGAGCAGTTCTTC	CASSRLSSYNEQFF
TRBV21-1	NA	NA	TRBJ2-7	TGTGCCAGCAGCCTAAGTCGCAGGGCCCATACTACGAGGCAGTACTTC	CASSLSRRAHTTRQYF
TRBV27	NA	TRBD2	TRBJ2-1	TGTGCCAGCAGTTCTGACCAGAGACTAGCGCCCGGAAGCTCCTACAATGAGCAGTTCTTC	CASSSDQRLAPGSSYNEQFF
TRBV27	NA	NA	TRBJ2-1	TGTGCCAGCAGTCCCCGGGGGAATAAGCAGTTCTTC	CASSPRGNKQFF
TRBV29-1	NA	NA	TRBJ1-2	TGCAGCGTAGACCCCGGGGACAAGGGTCATGGCTACACCTTC	CSVDPGDKGHGYTF
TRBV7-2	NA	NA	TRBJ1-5	TGTGCCAGCAGCATCCAGGGTGCCGGCCAGCCCCAGCATTTT	CASSIQGAGQPQHF
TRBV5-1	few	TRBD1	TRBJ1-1	TGCGCCAGCAGGAGGGACAGGGGGCCTTACACTGAAGCTTTCTTT	CASRRDRGPYTEAFF
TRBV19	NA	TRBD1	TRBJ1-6	TGTGCCGCCGGGGACAACACCAGGGGGACACCCCTCCACTTT	CAAGDNTRGTPLHF
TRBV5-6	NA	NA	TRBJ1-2	TGTGCCAGCAGCCCGATCACCTTGCGGGACTATGGCTACACCTTC	CASSPITLRDYGYTF
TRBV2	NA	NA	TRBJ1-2	TGTGCCAGCAGTGAACGGTGGACTAGGCCCCACTTC	CASSERWTRPHF
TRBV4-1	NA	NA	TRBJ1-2	TGCGCCAGCAGCCAACCGGGGGACTATGGCTACACCTTC	CASSQPGDYGYTF
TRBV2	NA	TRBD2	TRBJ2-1	TGTGCCAGCAGTGCAATTAGCGGGGGGGCGTACAATGAGCAGTTCTTC	CASSAISGGAYNEQFF
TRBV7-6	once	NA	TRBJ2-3	TGTGCCAGCAGCTCCAGCACAGATACGCAGTATTTT	CASSSSTDTQYF
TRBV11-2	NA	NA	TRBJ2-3	TGTGCCAGCAGTTATCAGGCAGATACGCAGTATTTT	CASSYQADTQYF
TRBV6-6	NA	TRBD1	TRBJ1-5	TGTGCCAGCAGACCTGACAGGGGGCAGAATCAGCCCCAGCATTTT	CASRPDRGQNQPQHF
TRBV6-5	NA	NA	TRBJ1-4	TGTGCCAGCAGGCTGACGGCGACTAATGAAAAACTGTTTTTT	CASRLTATNEKLFF
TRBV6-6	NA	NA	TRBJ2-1	TGTGCCAGCAGTTACATAGGTGGATATGAGCAGTTCTTC	CASSYIGGYEQFF
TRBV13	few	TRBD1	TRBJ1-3	TGTGCCAGCAGCTTAGGCCTGACAGGGCCGAGAAACACCATATATTTT	CASSLGLTGPRNTIYF
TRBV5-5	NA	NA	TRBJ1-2	TGTGCCAGCAGTTTGGAGGGGAACTATGGCTACACCTTC	CASSLEGNYGYTF
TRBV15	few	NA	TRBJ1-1	TGTGCCACCACCTCCAGTGAGAACACTGAAGCTTTCTTT	CATTSSENTEAFF